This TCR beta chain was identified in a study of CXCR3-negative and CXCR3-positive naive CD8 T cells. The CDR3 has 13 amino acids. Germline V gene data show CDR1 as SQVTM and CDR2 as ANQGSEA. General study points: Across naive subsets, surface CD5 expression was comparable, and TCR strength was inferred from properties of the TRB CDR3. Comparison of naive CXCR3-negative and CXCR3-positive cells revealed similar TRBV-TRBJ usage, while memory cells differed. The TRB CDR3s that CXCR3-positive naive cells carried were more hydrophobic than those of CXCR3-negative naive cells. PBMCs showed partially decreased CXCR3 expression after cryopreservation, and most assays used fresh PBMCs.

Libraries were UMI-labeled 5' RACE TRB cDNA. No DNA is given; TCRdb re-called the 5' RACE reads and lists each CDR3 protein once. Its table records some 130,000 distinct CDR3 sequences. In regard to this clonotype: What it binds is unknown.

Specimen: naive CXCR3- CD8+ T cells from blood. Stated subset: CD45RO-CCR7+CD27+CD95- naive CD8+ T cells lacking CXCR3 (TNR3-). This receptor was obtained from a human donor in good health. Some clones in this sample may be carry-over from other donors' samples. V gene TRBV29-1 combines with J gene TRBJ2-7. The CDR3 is CSVDGGEPYEQYF.